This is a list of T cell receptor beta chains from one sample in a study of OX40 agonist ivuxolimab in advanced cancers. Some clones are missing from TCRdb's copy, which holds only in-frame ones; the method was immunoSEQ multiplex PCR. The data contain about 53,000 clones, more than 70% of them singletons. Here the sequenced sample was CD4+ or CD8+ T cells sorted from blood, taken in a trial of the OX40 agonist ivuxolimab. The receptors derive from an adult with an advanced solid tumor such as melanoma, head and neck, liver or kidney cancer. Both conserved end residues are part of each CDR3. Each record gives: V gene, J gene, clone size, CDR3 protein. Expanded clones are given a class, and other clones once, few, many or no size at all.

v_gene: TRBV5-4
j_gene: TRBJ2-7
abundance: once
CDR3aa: CASSVGTGGSYEQYF

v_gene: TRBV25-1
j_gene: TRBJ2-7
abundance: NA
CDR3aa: CASSELGHEQYF

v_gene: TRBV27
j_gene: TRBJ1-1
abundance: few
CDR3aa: CASSSRVEAFF

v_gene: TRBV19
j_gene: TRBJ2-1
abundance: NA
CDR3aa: CASSIELAVSSYNEQFF

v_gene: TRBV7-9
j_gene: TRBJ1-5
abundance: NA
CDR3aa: CASSLGQDGPQHF

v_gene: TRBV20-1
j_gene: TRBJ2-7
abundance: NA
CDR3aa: CSASQGYF

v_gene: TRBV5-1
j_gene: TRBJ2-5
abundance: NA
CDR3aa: CASADGQETQYF

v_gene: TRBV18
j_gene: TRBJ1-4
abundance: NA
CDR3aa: CASSPQGAREKLFF

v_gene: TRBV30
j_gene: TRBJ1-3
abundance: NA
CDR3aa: CAWSVGTGRDTIYF

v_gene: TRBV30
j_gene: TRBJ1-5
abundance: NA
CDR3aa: CAWSASNSNQPQHF